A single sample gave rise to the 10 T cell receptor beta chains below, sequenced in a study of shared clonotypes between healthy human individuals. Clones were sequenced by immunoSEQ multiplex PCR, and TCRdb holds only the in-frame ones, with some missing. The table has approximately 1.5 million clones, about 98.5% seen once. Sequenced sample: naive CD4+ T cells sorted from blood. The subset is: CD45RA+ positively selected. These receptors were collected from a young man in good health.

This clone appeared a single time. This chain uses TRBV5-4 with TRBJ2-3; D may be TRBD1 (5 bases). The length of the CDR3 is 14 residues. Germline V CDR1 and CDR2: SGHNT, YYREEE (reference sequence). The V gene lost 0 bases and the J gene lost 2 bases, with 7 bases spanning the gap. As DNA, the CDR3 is TGTGCCAGCAGCTTGGAGGGGTACACAGATACGCAGTATTTT. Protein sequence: CASSLEGYTDTQYF.

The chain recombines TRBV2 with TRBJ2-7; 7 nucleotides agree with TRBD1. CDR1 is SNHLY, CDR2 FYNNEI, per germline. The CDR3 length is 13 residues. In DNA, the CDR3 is TGTGTACGACAGAAGGAGACAGGGAAGAAGCAGTACTTC. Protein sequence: CVRQKETGKKQYF.

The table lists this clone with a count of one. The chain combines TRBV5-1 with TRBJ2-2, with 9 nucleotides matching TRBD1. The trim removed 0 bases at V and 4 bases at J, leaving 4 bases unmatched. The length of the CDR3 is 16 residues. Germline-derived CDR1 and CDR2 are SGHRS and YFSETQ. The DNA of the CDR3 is TGCGCCAGCAGCTTGGTGGGACAGGGAGCCACCGGGGAGCTGTTTTTT. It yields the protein CASSLVGQGATGELFF.

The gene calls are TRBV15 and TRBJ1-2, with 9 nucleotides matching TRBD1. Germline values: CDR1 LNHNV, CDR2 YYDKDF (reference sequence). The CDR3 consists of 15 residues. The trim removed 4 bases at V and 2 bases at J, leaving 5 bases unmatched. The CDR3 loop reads CATSITGGFNYGYTF. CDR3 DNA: TGTGCCACCAGCATCACAGGGGGCTTCAACTATGGCTACACCTTC.

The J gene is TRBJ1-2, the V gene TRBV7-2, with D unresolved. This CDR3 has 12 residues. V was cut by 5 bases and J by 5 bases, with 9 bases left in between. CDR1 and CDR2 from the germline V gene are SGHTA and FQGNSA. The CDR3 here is CASSVSWYGYTF. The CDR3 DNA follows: TGTGCCAGCAGCGTTAGCTGGTATGGCTACACCTTC.

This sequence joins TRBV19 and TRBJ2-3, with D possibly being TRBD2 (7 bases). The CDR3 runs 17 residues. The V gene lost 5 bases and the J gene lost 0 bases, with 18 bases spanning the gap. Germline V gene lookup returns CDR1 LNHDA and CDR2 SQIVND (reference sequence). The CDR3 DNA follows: TGTGCCAGTAGTTGGGGAGGGACAATCCCTAGCACAGATACGCAGTATTTT. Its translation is CASSWGGTIPSTDTQYF. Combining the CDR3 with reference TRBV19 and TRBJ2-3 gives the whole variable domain DGGITQSPKYLFRKEGQNVTLSCEQNLNHDAMYWYRQDPGQGLRLIYYSQIVNDFQKGDIAEGYSVSREKKESFPLTVTSAQKNPTAFYLCASSWGGTIPSTDTQYFGPGTRLTVL.

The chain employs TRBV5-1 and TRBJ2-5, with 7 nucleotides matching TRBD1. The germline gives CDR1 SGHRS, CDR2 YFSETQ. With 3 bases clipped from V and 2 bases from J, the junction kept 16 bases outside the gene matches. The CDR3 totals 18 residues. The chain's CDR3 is CASSYWDRDRDGQETQYF. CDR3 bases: TGCGCCAGCAGCTATTGGGATCGGGACAGAGATGGACAAGAGACCCAGTACTTC.

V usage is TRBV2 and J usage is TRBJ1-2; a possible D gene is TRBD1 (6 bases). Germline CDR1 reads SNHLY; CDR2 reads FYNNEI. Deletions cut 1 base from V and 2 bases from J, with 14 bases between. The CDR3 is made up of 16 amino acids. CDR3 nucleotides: TGTGCCAGCAGTGAAGGGATCAGGGGCTCCAACTATGGCTACACCTTC. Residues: CASSEGIRGSNYGYTF. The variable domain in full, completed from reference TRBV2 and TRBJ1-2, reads EPEVTQTPSHQVTQMGQEVILRCVPISNHLYFYWYRQILGQKVEFLVSFYNNEISEKSEIFDDQFSVERPDGSNFTLKIRSTKLEDSAMYFCASSEGIRGSNYGYTFGSGTRLTVV.

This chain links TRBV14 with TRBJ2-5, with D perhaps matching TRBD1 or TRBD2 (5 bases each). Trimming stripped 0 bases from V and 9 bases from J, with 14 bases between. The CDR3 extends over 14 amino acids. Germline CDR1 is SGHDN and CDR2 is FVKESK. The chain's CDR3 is CASSQEVGTEPQYF. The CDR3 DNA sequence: TGTGCCAGCAGCCAAGAGGTGGGGACCGAGCCCCAGTACTTC.

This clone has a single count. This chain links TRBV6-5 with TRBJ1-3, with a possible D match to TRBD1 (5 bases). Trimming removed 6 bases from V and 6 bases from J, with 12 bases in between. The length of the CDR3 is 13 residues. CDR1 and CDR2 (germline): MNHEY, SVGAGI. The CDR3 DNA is TGTGCCAGCAGAGGGGAAAGAGAAAACACCATATATTTT. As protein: CASRGERENTIYF.